This T cell receptor beta chain was sequenced in a study of T cells after yellow fever vaccination (dated by TCRdb to about 2019). A note on the overall study: The SMART-Seq v4 Ultra Low Input RNA kit was used to prepare libraries from fractions with low cell numbers. To follow T-cell clones before and after both primary and booster YFV17D yellow fever vaccination, bulk TCR alpha and beta repertoires underwent longitudinal sequencing. Two healthy male donors, one aged 18 to 30 and one aged 30 to 40 years, made up the cohort. Blood was collected at multiple timepoints before and after primary and secondary immunization, and bulk PBMC replicates and cell subsets were isolated. Summary of the overall study and its limitations: Computational filtering was required because FACS-sorted repertoires could contain abundant contaminating clonotypes from the bulk population. Compared with the primary T-cell response, the secondary T-cell response was weaker but faster, peaking on day 5 rather than day 15. A small fraction of clonotypes appeared in both the CD4 and CD8 compartments, likely as a result of convergent recombination. Only two donors were included in the study, so the extent to which the findings can be generalized is limited. After the booster, most of the clones that had expanded following primary vaccination were detected again (around 95% of CD4 and 85% to 90% of CD8), which suggests that memory was broadly maintained.

The CDR3, cysteine through phenylalanine, is 12 amino acids long. The read is trimmed to its CDR3 DNA, 36 bases read in frame from base 1. According to the germline V gene, CDR1 reads SGHTA and CDR2 reads FQGNSA. V drops 8 bases and J drops 6 bases, leaving 14 bases in between. This clonotype was recorded many times. Its target antigen remains unknown. Nothing much larger sits one base from this clone, and base qualities are not available. This specimen's treatment or condition label, per the study, means: live attenuated yellow fever vaccine strain. PBMCs were isolated from peripheral blood using a standard Ficoll-Paque protocol. Dynabeads CD4 and CD8 positive selection kits were used to isolate the CD4 and CD8 T-cell fractions. TriZol was used to extract RNA from bulk PBMCs, from CD4 and CD8 fractions, and from dextramer-positive and dextramer-negative fractions. TCR cDNA was synthesized by 5'RACE template switching, which introduced a universal primer site and unique molecular identifiers. Priming for cDNA synthesis came from both the TCR alpha and TCR beta constant segments. Library amplification used two PCR steps, and the second PCR step added sample barcodes and sequencing adapters. Libraries were sequenced on Illumina HiSeq 2500 (2x100 bp) or NovaSeq (2x150 bp). The study's processing was this. Demultiplexing of reads and collapsing into UMI consensus sequences were performed with MIGEC, and V(D)J alignment was carried out with MiXCR. Vaccine-responding clonotypes were defined with edgeR using replicate PBMC samples, requiring FDR below 0.01 and a log2 fold change above 5 up to day 15. Each bulk clonotype received a CD4 or CD8 identity based on whether the sequenced CD4 or CD8 repertoire contained that clonotype at higher abundance. The raw public reads went through TCRdb reprocessing: fastp at Q25, MiXCR clone calling, in-frame beta chains kept. Each entry is one CDR3 protein sequence, shown with its most common DNA and genes. In this record, the V and J calls reflect TCRdb's handling and not the investigators' own analysis. The sample records some 110,000 distinct CDR3 sequences, roughly 8.4% of which are singletons. Around 25% of the sample is taken by the ten largest.

Source: CD8+ T cells sorted from PBMCs, taken 45 days after the yellow fever booster vaccination. The rearranged chain carries TRBV7-2 and TRBJ2-7, with TRBD1 tentatively as D gene (6 bases match). The origin of this receptor is a man aged 25 to 40 who received the YFV17D yellow fever vaccine. The nucleotide sequence is TGTGCCAGCGGGGGCCGCCTCAGCGAGCAGTACTTC. This translates into CASGGRLSEQYF.